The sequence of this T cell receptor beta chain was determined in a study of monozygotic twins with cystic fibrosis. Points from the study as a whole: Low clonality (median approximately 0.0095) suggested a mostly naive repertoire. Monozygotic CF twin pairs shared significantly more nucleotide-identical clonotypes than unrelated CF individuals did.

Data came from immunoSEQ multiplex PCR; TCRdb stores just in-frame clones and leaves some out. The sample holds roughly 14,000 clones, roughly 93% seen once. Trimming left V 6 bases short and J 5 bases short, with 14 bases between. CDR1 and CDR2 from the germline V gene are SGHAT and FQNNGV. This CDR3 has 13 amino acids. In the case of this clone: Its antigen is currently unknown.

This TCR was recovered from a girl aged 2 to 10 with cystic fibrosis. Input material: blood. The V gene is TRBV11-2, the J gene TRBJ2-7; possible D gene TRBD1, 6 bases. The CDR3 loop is CASRLTGFDEQYF. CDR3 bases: TGTGCCAGCAGATTAACAGGGTTCGACGAGCAGTACTTC. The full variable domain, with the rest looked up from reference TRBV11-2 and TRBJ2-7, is EAGVAQSPRYKIIEKRQSVAFWCNPISGHATLYWYQQILGQGPKLLIQFQNNGVVDDSQLPKDRFSAERLKGVDSTLKIQPAKLEDSAVYLCASRLTGFDEQYFGPGTRLTVT.